This T cell receptor beta chain appears in the sequencing data of a study of blood T cell repertoires in COVID-19. The V gene's germline CDR1 is MNHEY and CDR2 SVGAGI. V was cut by 10 bases and J by 5 bases, with 15 bases left in between. This CDR3 is built from 13 residues. Clones were read by immunoSEQ multiplex PCR, and TCRdb kept only the in-frame ones, dropping some. The data hold over 30,000 clones, with around 77% observed a single time. The specimen sequenced was peripheral blood. This clonotype was obtained from an elderly man with active or convalescent COVID-19. The chain is built from TRBV6-5 and TRBJ1-5; tentatively, D is TRBD1 (6 bases). The CDR3 nucleotides read TGTGCCACCCTTCGACAGGATTATCAGCCCCAGCATTTT. Encoded protein: CATLRQDYQPQHF.